This T cell receptor beta chain comes out of a study of a mutant IDH1 vaccine in newly diagnosed glioma (TCRdb year 2021). In the study overall: Eight vaccinations were administered to patients in weeks 1, 3, 5, 7, 11, 15, 19 and 23, corresponding to visits V03 through V10. Peripheral blood was drawn at six visits: V03 (baseline), V05, V07, V10, V12 and V13. Of the roughly 34 treated patients, roughly 60% were male and around 40% were female, and the mean age was approximately 39 years. Before enrollment, patients had received standard therapy of radiotherapy alone, temozolomide alone, or radiochemotherapy with temozolomide; most received the combination. For exploratory analyses, longitudinal TCRB deep sequencing was carried out in 25 treated patients wherever samples were available. In the chemotherapy-containing groups, vaccination started alongside temozolomide cycles, whereas in patients who had radiotherapy alone it started 4-6 weeks after radiotherapy. Study-wide findings and limitations: No apparent relationship was observed between pseudoprogression and alterations in the top peripheral T cell clonotypes detected by TCRB sequencing. Availability determined which PBMC samples were chosen for TCRB deep sequencing. Immune responses induced by the vaccine were seen in about 93% of patients across multiple MHC alleles. It was noted by the authors that analyses of patient blood samples could not be reproduced owing to sample limitations.

Preparation of the library involved the immunoSEQ multiplex PCR assay. The hsTCRB Kit was used according to the manufacturer's protocol to amplify rearranged TCR beta chain sequences. TCRB libraries were sequenced on an Illumina MiSeq. The study's processing was this. Demultiplexing, trimming and gene mapping were performed with the kit vendor's proprietary platform. In TCRdb, the immuneACCESS table is reduced to in-frame sequences with V and J assigned. These tables do not hold every clone; where another copy was compared, an unresolved V gene accounts for under half, and the others remain unexplained. V and J calls and clone size are given by that table; D and trimming were obtained from the DNA. This sample lists around 78,000 clones; 90% to 95% were detected once. Clones ranked in the top ten supply under 0.6% of the sample. A remark on this clone: The target of this receptor is not known. No clone much larger than this one lies a single base away; base qualities are absent. The sample contains more than one DNA sequence encoding this CDR3.

In light of the paper, this sample's time point label describes: week 5, during vaccination. Each vaccine dose, consisting of 300 ug of a 20-mer mutant IDH1 peptide in Montanide, was administered subcutaneously with topical imiquimod. Donors had newly diagnosed WHO grade 3 or 4 IDH1-mutant astrocytomas with loss of nuclear ATRX. The samples were drawn from NOA16, a multicentre, single-arm, open-label phase I trial in Germany that tested a mutant IDH1 peptide vaccine in humans for the first time. The DNeasy Blood and Tissue Kit was used to extract genomic DNA from EDTA blood for TCRB sequencing. CDR1 LNHDA and CDR2 SQIVND are derived from the germline V gene (reference sequence). The CDR3 goes from the cysteine to the phenylalanine over 14 residues. Only the CDR3 part of the read is kept: 42 bases, read in frame from the first base. Between the V and J ends, shortened by 3 bases and 2 bases respectively, the junction contains 11 bases.

The sample in question was PBMCs, obtained from a glioma patient whose treatment included an IDH1 peptide vaccine. The origin of this receptor is a woman between 50 and 59 years old with glioma. The chain is made from TRBV19 and TRBJ2-7, with TRBD1 as a weak D call on 6 bases. The base sequence is TGTGCCAGTAGTATCAGGGGTTTCCCCTACGAGCAGTACTTC. It is translated as CASSIRGFPYEQYF.